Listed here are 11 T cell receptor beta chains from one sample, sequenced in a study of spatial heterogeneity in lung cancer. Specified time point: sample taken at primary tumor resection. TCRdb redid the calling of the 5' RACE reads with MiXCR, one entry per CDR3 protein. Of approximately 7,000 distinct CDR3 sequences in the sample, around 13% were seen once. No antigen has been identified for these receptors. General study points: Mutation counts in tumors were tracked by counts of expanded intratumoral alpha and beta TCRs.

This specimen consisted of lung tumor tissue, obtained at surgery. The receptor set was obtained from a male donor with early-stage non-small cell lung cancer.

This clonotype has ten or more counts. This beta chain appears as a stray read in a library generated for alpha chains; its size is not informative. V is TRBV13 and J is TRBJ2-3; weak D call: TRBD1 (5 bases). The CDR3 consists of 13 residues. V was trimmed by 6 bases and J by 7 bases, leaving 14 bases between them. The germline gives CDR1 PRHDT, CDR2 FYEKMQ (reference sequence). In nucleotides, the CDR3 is TGTGCCAGCAGTAAGGGGCGTGGGAATACGCAGTATTTT. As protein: CASSKGRGNTQYF.

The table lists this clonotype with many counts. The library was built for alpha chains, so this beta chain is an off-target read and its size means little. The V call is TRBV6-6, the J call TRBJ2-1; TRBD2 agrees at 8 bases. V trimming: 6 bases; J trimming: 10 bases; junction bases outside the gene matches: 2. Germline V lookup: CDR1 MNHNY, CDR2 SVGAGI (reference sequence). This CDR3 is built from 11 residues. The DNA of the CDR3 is TGTGCCAGCAGCCGACTAGCGGAGCAGTTCTTC. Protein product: CASSRLAEQFF.

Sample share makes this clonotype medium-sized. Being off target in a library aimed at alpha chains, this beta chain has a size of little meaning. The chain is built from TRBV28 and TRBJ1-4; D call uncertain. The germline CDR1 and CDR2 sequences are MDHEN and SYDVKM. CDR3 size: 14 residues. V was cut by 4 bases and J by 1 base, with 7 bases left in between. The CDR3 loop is CASSSHLTNEKLFF. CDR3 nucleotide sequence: TGTGCCAGCAGTTCACATTTAACTAATGAAAAACTGTTTTTT.

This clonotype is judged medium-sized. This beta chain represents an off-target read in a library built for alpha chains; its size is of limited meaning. CDR3 in amino acids: CSAGTPNEQFF. CDR3 bases: TGCAGTGCCGGGACTCCCAATGAGCAGTTCTTC. The chain combines TRBV20-1 with TRBJ2-1; possibly TRBD2 for D (6 bases). The germline CDR1 and CDR2 sequences are DFQATT and SNEGSKA (reference sequence). The CDR3 covers 11 residues. V was shortened by 6 bases and J by 6 bases, with 9 bases between the two germline ends.

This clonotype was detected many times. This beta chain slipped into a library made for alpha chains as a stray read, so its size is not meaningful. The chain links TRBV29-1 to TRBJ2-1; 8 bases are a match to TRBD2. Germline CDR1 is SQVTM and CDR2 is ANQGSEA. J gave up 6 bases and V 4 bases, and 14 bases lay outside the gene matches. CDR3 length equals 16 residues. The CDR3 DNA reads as TGCAGCGTTGGTCGGCAAGGACTAGCAGAAGTCAATGAGCAGTTCTTC. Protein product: CSVGRQGLAEVNEQFF.

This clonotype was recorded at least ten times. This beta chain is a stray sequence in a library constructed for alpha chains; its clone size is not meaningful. CDR3 loop: CASSFSSGNTIYF. The CDR3 DNA sequence: TGTGCCAGCAGCTTTTCCTCTGGAAACACCATATATTTT. V gene TRBV5-6 combines with J gene TRBJ1-3; D uncertain. CDR3 length: 13 residues. The V end lost 2 bases, the J end lost 0 bases, and 3 bases lay between the germline ends. The germline CDR1 and CDR2 sequences are SGHDT and YYEEEE. Together with reference TRBV5-6 and TRBJ1-3, the CDR3 gives the full variable domain: DAGVTQSPTHLIKTRGQQVTLRCSPKSGHDTVSWYQQALGQGPQFIFQYYEEEERQRGNFPDRFSGHQFPNYSSELNVNALLLGDSALYLCASSFSSGNTIYFGEGSWLTVV.

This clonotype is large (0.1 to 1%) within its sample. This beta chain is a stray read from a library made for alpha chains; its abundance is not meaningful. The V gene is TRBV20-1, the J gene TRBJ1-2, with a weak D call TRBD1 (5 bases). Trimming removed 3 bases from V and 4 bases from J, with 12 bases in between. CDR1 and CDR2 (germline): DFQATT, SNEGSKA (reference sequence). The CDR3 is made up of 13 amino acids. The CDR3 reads CSASAGTGYGYTF. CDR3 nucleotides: TGCAGTGCTAGCGCCGGGACTGGCTATGGCTACACCTTC.

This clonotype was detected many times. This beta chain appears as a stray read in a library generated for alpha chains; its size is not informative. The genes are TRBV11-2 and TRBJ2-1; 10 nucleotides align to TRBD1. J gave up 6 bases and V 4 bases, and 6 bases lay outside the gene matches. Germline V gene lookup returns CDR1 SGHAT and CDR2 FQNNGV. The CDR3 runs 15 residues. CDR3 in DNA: TGTGCCAGCAGCTCCCCGACAGGGGGCAGCAATGAGCAGTTCTTC. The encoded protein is CASSSPTGGSNEQFF.

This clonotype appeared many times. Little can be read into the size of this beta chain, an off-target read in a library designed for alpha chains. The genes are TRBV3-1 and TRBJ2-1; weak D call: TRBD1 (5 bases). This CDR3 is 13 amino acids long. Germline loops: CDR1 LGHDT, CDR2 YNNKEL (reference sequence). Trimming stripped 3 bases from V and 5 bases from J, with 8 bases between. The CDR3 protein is CASSHARDNEQFF. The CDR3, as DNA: TGTGCCAGCAGCCATGCCAGGGACAATGAGCAGTTCTTC.

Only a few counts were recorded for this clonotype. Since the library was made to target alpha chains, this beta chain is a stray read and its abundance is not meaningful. The CDR3 region has the DNA TGTGCCAGCAGCTTTTGGGGGGCGGTTTTGGACACTGAAGCTTTCTTT. Protein product: CASSFWGAVLDTEAFF. This chain links TRBV5-6 with TRBJ1-1, with D maybe TRBD1 (6 bases). Trimming left V 2 bases short and J 3 bases short, with 17 bases between. In germline, CDR1 is SGHDT, CDR2 YYEEEE. The CDR3 totals 16 residues.

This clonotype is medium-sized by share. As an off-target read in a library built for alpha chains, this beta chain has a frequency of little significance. CDR3 region: CASSLTGGPETQYF. The CDR3 nucleotides read TGTGCCAGCAGCTTAACGGGAGGGCCCGAGACCCAGTACTTC. The chain joins TRBV11-2 to TRBJ2-5; 8 bases map to TRBD2. In germline, CDR1 is SGHAT, CDR2 FQNNGV. The CDR3 length is 14 residues. J gave up 5 bases and V 2 bases, and 4 bases lay outside the gene matches.